This T cell receptor beta chain was sequenced during a study of cytomegalovirus exposure and HLA in healthy donors. 13 Jbeta primers and 60 Vbeta primers were used for the PCR. TCRdb's copy holds only in-frame clones and misses some; the assay was immunoSEQ multiplex PCR. Found here are about 190,000 clones, over 70% of them singletons; the top ten hold over 1%. This clonotype was sampled from a man aged 25-45 years in good health and CMV-seronegative. What was sequenced was PBMCs.

The DNA for the CDR3 is TGTGCCAGCAGTAAATTGACAGGGAGTAATCAGCCCCAGCATTTT. Protein product: CASSKLTGSNQPQHF. The chain joins TRBV6-1 to TRBJ1-5; 7 bases are a match to TRBD1. The germline V gene has CDR1 MNHNS and CDR2 SASEGT. Germline trimming cut 5 bases from V and 4 bases from J; bases unmatched to any gene: 8. CDR3 length: 15 residues.